This T cell receptor (beta chain) was documented in a study of graft-versus-host responses after intestinal transplantation (dated by TCRdb to the early 2020s). Concerning the study at large: The transplants that recipients received were multivisceral, liver-intestinal, or isolated intestinal. All recipients received anti-thymocyte globulin induction followed by maintenance tacrolimus and steroids for around three years. Graft-versus-host and host-versus-graft alloreactive T cell clones were tracked in the graft, circulation and bone marrow after intestinal transplantation using bulk TCR-beta CDR3 sequencing. Alloreactive clones were identified by sequencing pre-transplant mixed lymphocyte reaction products and comparing these products with unstimulated pre-transplant donor and recipient T cells. A cohort of about 26 intestinal transplant recipients, including one retransplant, was enrolled, and 3 patients lacking pretransplant specimens were excluded. A peak of at least 4% donor T cells among recipient peripheral blood mononuclear cells was the definition used for donor T cell macrochimerism. Rather than being sequenced by the commercial service, samples from a few later patients were sequenced in-house on an Illumina MiSeq and processed with MiXCR.

About this clone: Its antigen is not yet known. Base-call qualities are not available, and no considerably larger clone is one nucleotide away.

Library generation was performed with the immunoSEQ multiplex PCR assay. For most patients, genomic DNA was isolated with the Qiagen DNeasy Blood and Tissue Kit and sent frozen to Adaptive Biotechnologies for TCR sequencing. For most patients, high-throughput TCR-beta CDR3 sequencing of genomic DNA was performed by Adaptive Biotechnologies. In the source study's methods: Adaptive's ImmunoSEQ software was the source of the TCR sequencing data for 15 to 20 patients, while three other patients were processed with MiXCR and VDJtools. CD4 versus CD8 sorting errors were corrected by removing sequences found in both subsets at a frequency ratio below 5:1. CDR3 nucleotide sequences shared between donor and recipient were removed because the origin of such sequences could not be assigned. To be classed as alloreactive, a clone needed at least 2-fold expansion over unstimulated cells and a minimum CFSE-low frequency of 0.002% (template counts) or 0.001% (read counts). A clone was considered mappable if detected in the sequenced pre-transplant spleen, lymph node, or MLR CFSE-low populations of the donor or recipient. Cumulative frequency of alloreactive clones was calculated as a percentage of all sequences weighted by copy number. Imported from immuneACCESS, the table was reduced by TCRdb to in-frame sequences with V and J called. These copies leave out some clones; in studies compared against another copy, an unresolved V gene accounts for under half, and the cause of the remainder is not known. V and J calls and clone size follow that table, whereas D and trimming were derived from the DNA. For this sample there are about 94,000 clones; roughly nine tenths appear just once. Under 0.55% of the sample rests with the top ten.

Compared with germline, V lacks 2 bases and J lacks 5 bases; bases without a gene match: 12. CDR1 and CDR2, per the germline V gene, are LGHNA and YSLEER. The CDR3 measures 17 amino acids from cysteine to phenylalanine. Just the 51-base CDR3 DNA is kept, in frame starting at base 1. The time point label for this specimen denotes: cells obtained before transplantation from donor or recipient. CD3+CD4+ and CD3+CD8+ populations were FACS-sorted from unstimulated pre-transplant donor and recipient cells taken from spleen or lymph nodes. Study-wide conclusions, independent of this receptor: In patients with donor T cell macrochimerism, the allografts had high GvH to HvG T cell clonal ratios. Early after transplant, peak levels of circulating GvH clones were associated with declines in HvG clones. The relatively low number and heterogeneity of intestinal transplant patients limited the conclusions. GvH clones were detected in recipient bone marrow, and some appeared earlier in ileal mucosa or blood, consistent with an intestinal mucosal origin.

The rearranged chain carries TRBV4-3 and TRBJ2-5, and 9 junction bases match TRBD1. This receptor was obtained from a human donor who received an intestinal transplant. The source material was unstimulated CD8+ T cells sorted from spleen or lymph node cells, sampled before intestinal transplant. The CDR3 in this case is CASSQKPWTGEGETQYF. The bases read TGCGCCAGCAGCCAAAAGCCCTGGACAGGGGAGGGTGAGACCCAGTACTTC.